The 15 T cell receptor beta chains given below trace back to one sample, sequenced in a study of shared clonotypes between healthy human individuals. The data were produced by immunoSEQ multiplex PCR, yet TCRdb's version contains in-frame clones alone and is incomplete. Of approximately 1.4 million clones listed, under 99% are singletons. Material for sequencing was naive CD4+ T cells sorted from blood. Subset here: CD45RA+ positively selected. These receptors were collected from a young man in good health.

This chain uses TRBV5-5 with TRBJ1-3, with 8 bases that match TRBD1. This CDR3 contains 15 residues. Per the germline V gene, CDR1 is SGHKS and CDR2 is YYEKEE (reference sequence). V gave up 4 bases and J gave up 0 bases; unmatched junction bases: 3. CDR3 nucleotides: TGTGCCAGCAGCCCAGGGGGCTTCTCTGGAAACACCATATATTTT. Its translation is CASSPGGFSGNTIYF.

This chain uses TRBV29-1 with TRBJ1-4; perhaps TRBD1 as D (5 bases). The CDR3 is made up of 13 amino acids. Germline CDR1 is SQVTM and CDR2 is ANQGSEA. Trimming removed 4 bases from V and 10 bases from J, with 16 bases in between. The CDR3 spells CSVARGIGAKLFF. The CDR3 DNA reads TGCAGCGTTGCTAGGGGAATCGGGGCAAAACTGTTTTTT.

The chain links TRBV11-2 to TRBJ2-7; D gene ambiguous. The CDR3 runs 15 residues. V was shortened by 1 base and J by 3 bases, with 13 bases between the two germline ends. Germline CDR1 is SGHAT and CDR2 is FQNNGV. The CDR3 region is CASSLGRGESYEQYF. DNA of the CDR3: TGTGCCAGCAGCTTAGGTCGCGGAGAAAGCTACGAGCAGTACTTC. The whole variable domain, remainder taken from reference TRBV11-2 and TRBJ2-7, is EAGVAQSPRYKIIEKRQSVAFWCNPISGHATLYWYQQILGQGPKLLIQFQNNGVVDDSQLPKDRFSAERLKGVDSTLKIQPAKLEDSAVYLCASSLGRGESYEQYFGPGTRLTVT.

This clone appeared a single time. V usage is TRBV6-5 and J usage is TRBJ1-5, with TRBD1 matching 9 bases. V shed 8 bases, J shed 5 bases, and the junction held 4 bases outside the gene matches. Per germline, CDR1 MNHEY and CDR2 SVGAGI. The CDR3 sequence is 13 residues long. CDR3 region: CASGDRVHQPQHF. In DNA form, the CDR3 reads TGTGCCAGCGGGGACAGGGTTCATCAGCCCCAGCATTTT.

The count of this clone is one. This chain joins TRBV9 and TRBJ2-1; D might be TRBD2 (5 bases). CDR1 is SGDLS and CDR2 is YYNGEE in the germline V gene. The V gene lost 5 bases and the J gene lost 0 bases, with 12 bases spanning the gap. The CDR3 has 15 amino acids. The CDR3 nucleotides are TGTGCCAGCAGAGGTCCGGGAAGCTCCTACAATGAGCAGTTCTTC. Protein product: CASRGPGSSYNEQFF.

The rearrangement links TRBV9 to TRBJ2-1; the match to TRBD1 covers 7 bases. There are 16 residues in the CDR3. Germline-derived CDR1 and CDR2 are SGDLS and YYNGEE. V lost 4 bases to trimming and J lost 5 bases; unmatched junction nucleotides: 12. Here the CDR3 reads CASSTRWTGDDNEQFF. The CDR3 nucleotides read TGTGCCAGCAGCACTCGTTGGACAGGAGATGACAATGAGCAGTTCTTC.

This clone was seen just once. The rearrangement joins TRBV10-1 to TRBJ1-5; D not resolved. The length of the CDR3 is 12 residues. The V and J ends lost 8 bases and 4 bases respectively, with 9 bases between them. From germline, CDR1 is WNHNN and CDR2 SYGVQD (reference sequence). In nucleotides, the CDR3 is TGCGCCAGCCCAGAAACAAATCAGCCCCAGCATTTT. This translates into CASPETNQPQHF.

The V call is TRBV4-1, the J call TRBJ2-1, with TRBD2 matching 10 bases. CDR1 and CDR2 from the germline V gene are MGHRA and YSYEKL. The CDR3 is 19 amino acids. The V gene end was trimmed by 0 bases and the J gene end by 12 bases; junction bases not matched to a gene: 20. The CDR3 spells CASSQDGGSGRAVLGSQFF. CDR3 nucleotides: TGCGCCAGCAGCCAAGATGGAGGGAGCGGGAGGGCCGTTTTAGGCTCGCAGTTCTTC.

The chain couples TRBV19 to TRBJ2-1, with 12 bases that match TRBD2. Looked up from germline, CDR1 is LNHDA and CDR2 is SQIVND (reference sequence). The CDR3 covers 18 residues. V lost 4 bases and J lost 9; bases outside the gene matches: 16. The DNA of the CDR3 is TGTGCCAGTAGTACGCAACTAGCGGGAGGCCCCTGGCTGGCTGAGCAGTTCTTC. Amino acids: CASSTQLAGGPWLAEQFF.

The V and J genes are TRBV10-3 and TRBJ2-3; D gene ambiguous. The CDR3 extends over 14 amino acids. Trimming cost V 1 base and J 4 bases, with 9 bases left between them. From germline, CDR1 is ENHRY and CDR2 SYGVKD. The DNA of the CDR3 is TGTGCCATCAGTGAGTATGGGAACCCAGATACGCAGTATTTT. It encodes CAISEYGNPDTQYF.

This chain connects TRBV5-1 to TRBJ2-7; 7 bases match TRBD1. The CDR3 has 15 amino acids. Germline loops: CDR1 SGHRS, CDR2 YFSETQ. Losses at the gene ends were 2 bases for V and 2 bases for J; bases not matched to a gene: 7. CDR3 loop: CASSLDRVGTYEQYF. CDR3 coding DNA: TGCGCCAGCAGCTTAGACAGGGTGGGTACCTACGAGCAGTACTTC. The complete variable domain, with remaining parts taken from reference TRBV5-1 and TRBJ2-7, reads KAGVTQTPRYLIKTRGQQVTLSCSPISGHRSVSWYQQTPGQGLQFLFEYFSETQRNKGNFPGRFSGRQFSNSRSEMNVSTLELGDSALYLCASSLDRVGTYEQYFGPGTRLTVT.

The gene calls are TRBV5-6 and TRBJ2-2; D is ambiguous. Between the trimmed V and J ends, which lost 4 bases and 9 bases, there was a span of 19 bases. Germline-derived CDR1 and CDR2 are SGHDT and YYEEEE. The CDR3 sequence is 15 residues long. CDR3 in amino acids: CASSPQGQRIWELFF. CDR3 sequence (DNA): TGTGCCAGCAGCCCGCAAGGGCAAAGGATCTGGGAGCTGTTTTTT.

V and J are TRBV29-1 and TRBJ2-5; 11 positions match TRBD2. The CDR3 spans 16 residues. V shed 8 bases, J shed 4 bases, and the junction held 15 bases outside the gene matches. CDR1 SQVTM and CDR2 ANQGSEA come from the germline V gene. The CDR3 nucleotides are TGCAGCACCTCGAGACTAGCGGGACCCTCTGGAGAGACCCAGTACTTC. Protein: CSTSRLAGPSGETQYF.

This clone has a single count. J is TRBJ1-5 and V is TRBV5-5, with TRBD1 identical over 8 bases. Germline CDR1 reads SGHKS; CDR2 reads YYEKEE (reference sequence). The V and J ends lost 0 bases and 5 bases, in that order; junction bases with no gene match: 4. This CDR3 has 15 amino acids. CDR3 sequence (DNA): TGTGCCAGCAGCTTGGCCAGGGGGCTGGATCAGCCCCAGCATTTT. This gives the protein CASSLARGLDQPQHF.

The chain has TRBV7-6 and TRBJ2-1; 13 positions agree with TRBD2. Trimming cost V 5 bases and J 0 bases; bases outside gene matches: 10. CDR3 size: 19 residues. Germline CDR1 and CDR2: SGHVS and FNYEAQ. CDR3 sequence: CASSQKTSGRTSSYNEQFF. For the CDR3, the DNA is TGTGCCAGCAGCCAGAAGACTAGCGGGAGGACGAGCTCCTACAATGAGCAGTTCTTC.